The next 20 T cell receptor beta chains were all read from a single sample in a study of cytomegalovirus exposure and HLA in healthy donors. Profiled with immunoSEQ multiplex PCR; TCRdb holds only in-frame clones, not every one. This sample has 150,000 to 200,000 clones; less than 95% occur once, and the top ten carry around 2.7%. The sample taken for sequencing was PBMCs. These receptors were obtained from a woman younger than 35 in good health and CMV-seropositive.

V and J are TRBV6-1 and TRBJ1-2; possible D gene TRBD1, 6 bases. V gave up 1 base and J gave up 0 bases, with 12 bases separating them. The CDR3 totals 16 residues. Per the germline V gene, CDR1 is MNHNS and CDR2 is SASEGT. CDR3: CASSEGWGLPNYGYTF. The CDR3 DNA follows: TGTGCCAGCAGTGAAGGGTGGGGGCTGCCTAACTATGGCTACACCTTC.

The J gene is TRBJ2-2, the V gene TRBV5-1; a weak D match, TRBD1 (6 bases). The CDR3 is 16 amino acids. Trimming stripped 1 base from V and 7 bases from J, with 17 bases between. Germline values: CDR1 SGHRS, CDR2 YFSETQ. The chain's CDR3 is CASSLPEQGKIGELFF. In nucleotides, the CDR3 is TGCGCCAGCAGCTTGCCGGAGCAGGGGAAGATCGGGGAGCTGTTTTTT.

The V and J genes are TRBV2 and TRBJ1-5, with D perhaps matching TRBD1 (6 bases). The germline gives CDR1 SNHLY, CDR2 FYNNEI. V gave up 11 bases and J gave up 1 base, with 12 bases separating them. The CDR3 loop spans 13 amino acids. CDR3 sequence: CAVRQGSNQPQHF. As DNA, the CDR3 is TGTGCCGTCCGCCAGGGGAGCAATCAGCCCCAGCATTTT.

V is TRBV11-2 and J is TRBJ2-3; 8 nucleotides align to TRBD2. This CDR3 is 18 amino acids long. V dropped 5 bases and J dropped 5; count of bases not matched to a gene: 18. The germline CDR1 and CDR2 sequences are SGHAT and FQNNGV. In DNA form, the CDR3 reads TGTGCCAGCAGCCGGCCGATCTACGGGAGGGCGGATCAAGATACGCAGTATTTT. This translates into CASSRPIYGRADQDTQYF.

J is TRBJ1-6 and V is TRBV6-5; the D gene is possibly TRBD1 (5 bases). Germline CDR1 is MNHEY and CDR2 is SVGAGI. This CDR3 is built from 14 residues. Trimming removed 2 bases at V and 7 bases at J, with 9 bases between. The CDR3 protein is CASSYTRENSPLHF. CDR3 nucleotide sequence: TGTGCCAGCAGTTACACCAGGGAAAATTCACCCCTCCACTTT.

This chain uses TRBV14 with TRBJ2-1; TRBD2 agrees at 12 bases. In germline, CDR1 is SGHDN, CDR2 FVKESK. CDR3 size: 14 residues. The junction had 1 base not matched to a gene; V was cut back by 1 base and J by 9 bases. The CDR3 loop is CASSQGLAGVEQFF. In DNA, the CDR3 is TGTGCCAGCAGCCAAGGACTAGCGGGGGTTGAGCAGTTCTTC.

This chain links TRBV25-1 with TRBJ2-5; 10 positions agree with TRBD1. Trimming removed 3 bases from V and 1 base from J; junction bases left unmatched: 2. CDR1 is MGHDK and CDR2 is SYGVNS in the germline V gene. This CDR3 region has 15 residues. The CDR3 here is CASSEGQGIQETQYF. In DNA, the CDR3 is TGTGCCAGCAGTGAGGGACAGGGGATCCAAGAGACCCAGTACTTC.

This clone was detected a few times. The chain has TRBV30 and TRBJ1-2, with D possibly being TRBD1 (6 bases). This CDR3 comprises 14 residues. Per germline, CDR1 GTSNPN and CDR2 SVGIG (reference sequence). V lost 4 bases and J lost 3, with 15 bases in between. The CDR3 protein is CAWKRLRGYYGYTF. CDR3 nucleotide sequence: TGTGCCTGGAAAAGGCTGAGGGGGTACTATGGCTACACCTTC.

The chain couples TRBV15 to TRBJ2-7; 9 nucleotides align to TRBD1. Per the germline V gene, CDR1 is LNHNV and CDR2 is YYDKDF (reference sequence). This CDR3 has 13 amino acids. J was trimmed by 3 bases and V by 5 bases; bases with no gene match: 2. CDR3 region: CATSAGQGYEQYF. In nucleotides, the CDR3 is TGTGCCACCAGCGCGGGACAGGGCTACGAGCAGTACTTC. The full variable domain, its missing parts supplied by reference TRBV15 and TRBJ2-7, is DAMVIQNPRYQVTQFGKPVTLSCSQTLNHNVMYWYQQKSSQAPKLLFHYYDKDFNNEADTPDNFQSRRPNTSFCFLDIRSPGLGDTAMYLCATSAGQGYEQYFGPGTRLTVT.

This clone was recorded once. V is TRBV7-2 and J is TRBJ2-3, with 11 bases that match TRBD2. Germline V gene lookup returns CDR1 SGHTA and CDR2 FQGNSA. J gave up 0 bases and V 5 bases, and 4 bases lay outside the gene matches. There are 16 residues in the CDR3. The CDR3 sequence: CASSKLAGGSTDTQYF. In DNA, the CDR3 is TGTGCCAGCAGCAAATTAGCGGGGGGGAGCACAGATACGCAGTATTTT. Combining the CDR3 with reference TRBV7-2 and TRBJ2-3 gives the whole variable domain GAGVSQSPSNKVTEKGKDVELRCDPISGHTALYWYRQSLGQGLEFLIYFQGNSAPDKSGLPSDRFSAERTGGSVSTLTIQRTQQEDSAVYLCASSKLAGGSTDTQYFGPGTRLTVL.

The CDR3 coding sequence is TGCGCCAGCAGCCAAGCGGCGACGCGGGAGTACTACGAGCAGTACTTC. This sequence encodes CASSQAATREYYEQYF. The V call is TRBV4-3, the J call TRBJ2-7, with 7 nucleotides matching TRBD2. This CDR3 spans 16 amino acids. Per germline, CDR1 LGHNA and CDR2 YSLEER. Trimming removed 1 base from V and 3 bases from J; junction bases left unmatched: 9.

The V and J genes are TRBV7-9 and TRBJ2-2; D remains unclear. Per germline, CDR1 SEHNR and CDR2 FQNEAQ (reference sequence). V was clipped by 8 bases and J by 0 bases, with 10 bases between them. The CDR3 sequence is 14 residues long. The CDR3 loop is CASGGTANTGELFF. In DNA form, the CDR3 reads TGTGCCAGCGGCGGTACCGCGAACACCGGGGAGCTGTTTTTT. The entire variable domain, with the rest obtained from reference TRBV7-9 and TRBJ2-2, is as follows: DTGVSQNPRHKITKRGQNVTFRCDPISEHNRLYWYRQTLGQGPEFLTYFQNEAQLEKSRLLSDRFSAERPKGSFSTLEIQRTEQGDSAMYLCASGGTANTGELFFGEGSRLTVL.

The chain is built from TRBV5-1 and TRBJ1-2; D is possibly TRBD1 (5 bases). V lost 0 bases, J lost 4 bases, and 13 bases lay in between. Germline CDR1 reads SGHRS; CDR2 reads YFSETQ. There are 15 residues in the CDR3. CDR3 bases: TGCGCCAGCAGCTTGGAAACAGGCGGTAGCTATGGCTACACCTTC. This sequence encodes CASSLETGGSYGYTF.

The chain has TRBV7-9 and TRBJ1-6; TRBD1 agrees at 7 bases. Trimming took 4 bases from V and 10 from J; bases not matched to a gene: 10. This CDR3 has 15 amino acids. Germline V gives CDR1 SEHNR, CDR2 FQNEAQ (reference sequence). CDR3 protein: CASSSNRGVRSPLHF. CDR3 nucleotides: TGTGCCAGCAGCTCAAACAGGGGAGTTCGCTCACCCCTCCACTTT.

As DNA, the CDR3 is TGTGCCAGCTCACCGATAGGTCAGGGTAAAGGGGAGCAGTACTTC. This translates into CASSPIGQGKGEQYF. The V and J genes are TRBV18 and TRBJ2-7, with a weak D call TRBD1 (5 bases). Germline CDR1 reads KGHSH; CDR2 reads LQKENI. The ends were cut back, 3 bases at V and 7 bases at J, with 19 bases in the middle. The CDR3 is made up of 15 amino acids.

This rearrangement joins TRBV4-1 to TRBJ2-7; weak D call: TRBD2 (6 bases). This CDR3 is built from 15 residues. Deletions cut 2 bases from V and 4 bases from J, with 15 bases between. CDR1 is MGHRA and CDR2 is YSYEKL in the germline V gene. The CDR3 nucleotides read TGCGCCAGCAGCCAAACGACTAGTGTTCAGTACGAGCAGTACTTC. Amino acids: CASSQTTSVQYEQYF.

This clone was found once. V gene TRBV7-8 combines with J gene TRBJ1-6; 9 bases match TRBD1. CDR3 length: 14 residues. The V gene end was trimmed by 5 bases and the J gene end by 10 bases; junction bases not matched to a gene: 6. Germline V gene sequence: CDR1 SGHVS, CDR2 FQNEAQ. CDR3 in amino acids: CASSQGQGWSPLHF. DNA for the CDR3: TGTGCCAGCAGCCAGGGACAGGGTTGGTCACCCCTCCACTTT.

The chain links TRBV11-2 to TRBJ2-1; 11 nucleotides line up with TRBD2. V lost 4 bases and J lost 9; bases outside the gene matches: 8. Per germline, CDR1 SGHAT and CDR2 FQNNGV. The CDR3 covers 15 residues. The CDR3: CASSSLAGGGGEQFF. The CDR3 coding sequence is TGTGCCAGCAGCTCTCTAGCGGGGGGAGGGGGTGAGCAGTTCTTC. The full variable domain, its missing parts supplied by reference TRBV11-2 and TRBJ2-1, is EAGVAQSPRYKIIEKRQSVAFWCNPISGHATLYWYQQILGQGPKLLIQFQNNGVVDDSQLPKDRFSAERLKGVDSTLKIQPAKLEDSAVYLCASSSLAGGGGEQFFGPGTRLTVL.

This CDR3 reads CASSLASGTSGGIDTQYF. In DNA, the CDR3 is TGCGCCAGCAGCTTGGCTTCCGGGACTAGCGGGGGAATAGATACGCAGTATTTT. The chain combines TRBV5-1 with TRBJ2-3; 14 bases map to TRBD2. The CDR3 extends over 18 amino acids. The V gene end was trimmed by 0 bases and the J gene end by 5 bases; junction bases not matched to a gene: 8. Germline CDR1 and CDR2: SGHRS and YFSETQ.

The rearrangement joins TRBV28 to TRBJ1-1; no definite D call. This CDR3 has 17 amino acids. Per germline, CDR1 MDHEN and CDR2 SYDVKM. Trimming left V 6 bases short and J 4 bases short, with 24 bases between. In nucleotides, the CDR3 is TGTGCCAGCAGCGCACTGTCCTGGGCGGGCCGGGGCACTGAAGCTTTCTTT. The encoded protein is CASSALSWAGRGTEAFF.